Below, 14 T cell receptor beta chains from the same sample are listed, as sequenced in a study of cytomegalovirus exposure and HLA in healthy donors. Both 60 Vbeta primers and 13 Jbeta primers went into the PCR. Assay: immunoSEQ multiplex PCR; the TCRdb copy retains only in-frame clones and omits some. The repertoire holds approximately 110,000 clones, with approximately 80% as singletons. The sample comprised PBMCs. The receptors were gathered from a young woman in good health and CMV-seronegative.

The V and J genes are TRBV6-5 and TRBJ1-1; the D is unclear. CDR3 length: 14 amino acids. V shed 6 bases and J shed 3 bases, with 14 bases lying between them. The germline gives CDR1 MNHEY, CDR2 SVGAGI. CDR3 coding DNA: TGTGCCAGCAGCGTCAGGCAGAGGGACACTGAAGCTTTCTTT. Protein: CASSVRQRDTEAFF.

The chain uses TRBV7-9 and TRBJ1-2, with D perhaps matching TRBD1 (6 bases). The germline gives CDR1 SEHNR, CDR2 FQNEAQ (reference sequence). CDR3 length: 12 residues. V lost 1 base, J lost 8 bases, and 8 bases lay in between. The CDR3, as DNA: TGTGCCAGCAGCTTAGTGGACAGCGGCTACACCTTC. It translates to CASSLVDSGYTF.

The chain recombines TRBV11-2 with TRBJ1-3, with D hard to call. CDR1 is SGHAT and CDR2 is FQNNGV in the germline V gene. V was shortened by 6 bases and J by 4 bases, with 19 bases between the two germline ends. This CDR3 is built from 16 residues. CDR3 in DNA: TGTGCCAGCAGACGTAGGTCCGAGGGAGACGGAAACACCATATATTTT. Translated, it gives CASRRRSEGDGNTIYF. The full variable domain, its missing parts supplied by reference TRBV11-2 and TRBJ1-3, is EAGVAQSPRYKIIEKRQSVAFWCNPISGHATLYWYQQILGQGPKLLIQFQNNGVVDDSQLPKDRFSAERLKGVDSTLKIQPAKLEDSAVYLCASRRRSEGDGNTIYFGEGSWLTVV.

In DNA, the CDR3 is TGTGCCAGCAGCTCTCAGGGGACTAACTATGGCTACACCTTC. Translation: CASSSQGTNYGYTF. The J gene is TRBJ1-2, the V gene TRBV6-5; TRBD1 might be the D (6 bases). The CDR3 sequence is 14 residues long. Germline CDR1 reads MNHEY; CDR2 reads SVGAGI. V was pared by 6 bases and J by 0 bases, with 11 bases between.

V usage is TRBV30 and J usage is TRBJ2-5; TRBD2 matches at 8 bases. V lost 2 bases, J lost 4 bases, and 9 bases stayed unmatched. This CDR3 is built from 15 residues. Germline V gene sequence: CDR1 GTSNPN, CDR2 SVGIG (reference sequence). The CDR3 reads CAWSRGGTRGETQYF. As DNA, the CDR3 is TGTGCCTGGAGTAGAGGAGGGACTAGAGGAGAGACCCAGTACTTC.

As DNA, the CDR3 is TGTGCCAGCAGCTCTCCGGTGACTGAAGCTTTCTTT. It specifies CASSSPVTEAFF. This chain connects TRBV7-8 to TRBJ1-1, with no clear D. Looked up from germline, CDR1 is SGHVS and CDR2 is FQNEAQ. Between the trimmed V and J ends, which lost 4 bases and 5 bases, there was a span of 8 bases. This CDR3 region has 12 residues.

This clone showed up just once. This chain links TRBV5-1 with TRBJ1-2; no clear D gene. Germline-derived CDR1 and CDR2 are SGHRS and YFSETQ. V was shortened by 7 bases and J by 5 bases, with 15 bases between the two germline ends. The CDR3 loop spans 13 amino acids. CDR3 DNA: TGCGCCAGCGGTGCAACAACCAGATATGGCTACACCTTC. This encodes CASGATTRYGYTF.

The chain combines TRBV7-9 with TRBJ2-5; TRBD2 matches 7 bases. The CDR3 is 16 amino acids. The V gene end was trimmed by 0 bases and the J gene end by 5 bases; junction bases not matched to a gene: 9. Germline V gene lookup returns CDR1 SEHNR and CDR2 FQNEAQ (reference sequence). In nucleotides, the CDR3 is TGTGCCAGCAGCTTAGCAGGGCGGGGGTCGGAGGAGACCCAGTACTTC. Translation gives CASSLAGRGSEETQYF.

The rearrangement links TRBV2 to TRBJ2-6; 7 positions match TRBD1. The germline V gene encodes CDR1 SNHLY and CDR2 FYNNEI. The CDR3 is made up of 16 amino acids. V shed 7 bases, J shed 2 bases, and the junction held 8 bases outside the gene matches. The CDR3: CASTQQGLPGANVLTF. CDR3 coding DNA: TGTGCCAGCACTCAACAGGGGCTCCCTGGGGCCAACGTCCTGACTTTC. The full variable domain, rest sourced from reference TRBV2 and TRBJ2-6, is EPEVTQTPSHQVTQMGQEVILRCVPISNHLYFYWYRQILGQKVEFLVSFYNNEISEKSEIFDDQFSVERPDGSNFTLKIRSTKLEDSAMYFCASTQQGLPGANVLTFGAGSRLTVL.

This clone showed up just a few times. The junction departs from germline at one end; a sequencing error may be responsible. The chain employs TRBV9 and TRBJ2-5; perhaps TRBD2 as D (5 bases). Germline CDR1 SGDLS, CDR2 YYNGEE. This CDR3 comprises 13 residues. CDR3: CASGVSTKETQYF. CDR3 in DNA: TGTGCCAGCGGCGTATCGACTAAAGAGACCCAGTACTTC.

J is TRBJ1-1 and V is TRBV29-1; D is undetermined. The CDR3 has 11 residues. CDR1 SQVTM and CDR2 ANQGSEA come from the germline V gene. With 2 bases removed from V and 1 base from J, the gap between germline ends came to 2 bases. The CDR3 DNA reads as TGCAGCGTTGAACGGAACACTGAAGCTTTCTTT. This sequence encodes CSVERNTEAFF.

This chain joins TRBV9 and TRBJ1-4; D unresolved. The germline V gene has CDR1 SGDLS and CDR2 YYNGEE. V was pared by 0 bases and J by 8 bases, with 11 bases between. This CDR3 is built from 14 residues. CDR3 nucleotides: TGTGCCAGCAGCGTAGGACTAAACGCGGAAAAACTGTTTTTT. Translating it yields CASSVGLNAEKLFF.

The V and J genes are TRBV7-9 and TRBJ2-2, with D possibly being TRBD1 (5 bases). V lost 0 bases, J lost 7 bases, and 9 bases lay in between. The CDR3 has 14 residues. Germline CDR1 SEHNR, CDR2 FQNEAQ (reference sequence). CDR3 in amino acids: CASSLAQGDGELFF. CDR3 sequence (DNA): TGTGCCAGCAGCTTAGCCCAGGGCGACGGGGAGCTGTTTTTT.

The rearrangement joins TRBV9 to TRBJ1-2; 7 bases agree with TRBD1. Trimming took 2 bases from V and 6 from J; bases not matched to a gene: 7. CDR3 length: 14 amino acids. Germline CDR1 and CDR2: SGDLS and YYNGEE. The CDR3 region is CASSVAEGAHGYTF. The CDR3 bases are TGTGCCAGCAGCGTCGCGGAGGGGGCGCATGGCTACACCTTC.